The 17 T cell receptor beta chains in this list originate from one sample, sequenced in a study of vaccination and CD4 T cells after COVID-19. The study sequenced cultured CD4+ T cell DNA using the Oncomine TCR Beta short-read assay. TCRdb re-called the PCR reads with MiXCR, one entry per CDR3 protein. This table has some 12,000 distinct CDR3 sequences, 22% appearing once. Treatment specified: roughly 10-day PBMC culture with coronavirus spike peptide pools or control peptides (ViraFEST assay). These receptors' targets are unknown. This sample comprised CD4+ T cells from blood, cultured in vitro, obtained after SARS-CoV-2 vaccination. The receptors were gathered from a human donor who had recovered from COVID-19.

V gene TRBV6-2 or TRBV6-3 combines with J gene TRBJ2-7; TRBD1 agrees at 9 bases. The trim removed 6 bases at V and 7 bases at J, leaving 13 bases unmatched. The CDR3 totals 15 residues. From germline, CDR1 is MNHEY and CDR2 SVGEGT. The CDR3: CASRSHRDRAEEQYF. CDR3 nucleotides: TGTGCCAGCAGATCCCACCGGGACAGGGCGGAGGAGCAGTACTTC.

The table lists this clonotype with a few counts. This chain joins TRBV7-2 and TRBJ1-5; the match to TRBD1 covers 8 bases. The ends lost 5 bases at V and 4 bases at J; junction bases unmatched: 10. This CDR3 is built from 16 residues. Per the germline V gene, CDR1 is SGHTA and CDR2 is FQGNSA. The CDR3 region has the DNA TGTGCCAGCAGCACTGGACAGGGCGTCGTTAATCAGCCCCAGCATTTT. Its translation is CASSTGQGVVNQPQHF. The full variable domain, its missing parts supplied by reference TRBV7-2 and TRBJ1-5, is GAGVSQSPSNKVTEKGKDVELRCDPISGHTALYWYRQSLGQGLEFLIYFQGNSAPDKSGLPSDRFSAERTGGSVSTLTIQRTQQEDSAVYLCASSTGQGVVNQPQHFGDGTRLSIL.

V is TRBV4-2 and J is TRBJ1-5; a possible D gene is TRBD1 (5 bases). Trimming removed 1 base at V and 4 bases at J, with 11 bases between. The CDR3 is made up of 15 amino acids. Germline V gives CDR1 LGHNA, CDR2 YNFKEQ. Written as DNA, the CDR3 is TGTGCCAGCAGCCAAGCCGGCAGGGATAATCAGCCCCAGCATTTT. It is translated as CASSQAGRDNQPQHF.

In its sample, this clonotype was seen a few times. The CDR3 sequence is CASIFRGTGFYEQYF. DNA for the CDR3: TGTGCCAGCATTTTCCGAGGGACAGGCTTCTACGAGCAGTACTTC. The V gene is TRBV6-2 or TRBV6-3, the J gene TRBJ2-7, with 8 bases fitting TRBD1. The junction had 11 bases not matched to a gene; V was cut back by 7 bases and J by 3 bases. Germline CDR1 and CDR2: MNHEY and SVGEGT. The CDR3 sequence is 15 residues long.

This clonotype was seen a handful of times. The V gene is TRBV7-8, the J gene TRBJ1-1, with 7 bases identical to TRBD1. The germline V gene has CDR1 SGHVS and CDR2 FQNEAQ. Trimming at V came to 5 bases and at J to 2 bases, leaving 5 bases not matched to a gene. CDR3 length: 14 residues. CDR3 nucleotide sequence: TGTGCCAGCAGCCACAGGGGCCTTAACACTGAAGCTTTCTTT. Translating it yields CASSHRGLNTEAFF.

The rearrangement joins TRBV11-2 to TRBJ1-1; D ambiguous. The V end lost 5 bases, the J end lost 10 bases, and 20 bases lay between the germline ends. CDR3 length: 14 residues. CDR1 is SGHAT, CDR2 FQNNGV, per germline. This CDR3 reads CASSPPRPTSGAFF. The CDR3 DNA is TGTGCCAGCAGCCCCCCCCGCCCCACCTCGGGAGCTTTCTTT.

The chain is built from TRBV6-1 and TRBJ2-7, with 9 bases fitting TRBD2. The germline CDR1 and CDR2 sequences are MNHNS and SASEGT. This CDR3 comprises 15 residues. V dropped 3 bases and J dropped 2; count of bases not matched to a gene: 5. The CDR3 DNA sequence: TGTGCCAGCAGTGATTTTGTAGCGGGAGCCTACGAGCAGTACTTC. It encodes CASSDFVAGAYEQYF.

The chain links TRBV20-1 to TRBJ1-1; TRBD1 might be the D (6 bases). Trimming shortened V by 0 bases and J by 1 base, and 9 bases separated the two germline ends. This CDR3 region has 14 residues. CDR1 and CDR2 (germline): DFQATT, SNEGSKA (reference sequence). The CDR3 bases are TGCAGTGCTAGAGATCCCAGGGGGAACACTGAAGCTTTCTTT. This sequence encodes CSARDPRGNTEAFF.

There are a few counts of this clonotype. This CDR3 is CATETGEGGRTEAFF. The DNA for the CDR3 is TGTGCCACCGAAACGGGGGAGGGGGGGAGGACTGAAGCTTTCTTT. The chain combines TRBV28 with TRBJ1-1; perhaps TRBD1 as D (6 bases). The germline gives CDR1 MDHEN, CDR2 SYDVKM. There are 15 residues in the CDR3. V was trimmed by 10 bases and J by 5 bases, leaving 23 bases between them.

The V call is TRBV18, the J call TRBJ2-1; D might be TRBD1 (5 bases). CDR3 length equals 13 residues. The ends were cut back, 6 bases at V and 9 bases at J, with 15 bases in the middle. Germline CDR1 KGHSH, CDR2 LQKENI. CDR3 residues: CASSSGSDREQFF. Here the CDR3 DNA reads TGTGCCAGCTCGTCAGGGTCGGATCGTGAGCAGTTCTTC.

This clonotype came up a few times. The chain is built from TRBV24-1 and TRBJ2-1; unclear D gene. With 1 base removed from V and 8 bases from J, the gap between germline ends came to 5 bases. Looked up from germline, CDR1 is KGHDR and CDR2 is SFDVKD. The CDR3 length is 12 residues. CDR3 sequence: CATSDFKDEQFF. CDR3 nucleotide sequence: TGTGCCACCAGTGATTTTAAGGATGAGCAGTTCTTC.

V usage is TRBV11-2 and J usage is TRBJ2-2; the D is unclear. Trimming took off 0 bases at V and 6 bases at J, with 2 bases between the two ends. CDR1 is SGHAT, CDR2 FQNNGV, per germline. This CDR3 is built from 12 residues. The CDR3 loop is CASSLDSGELFF. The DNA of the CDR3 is TGTGCCAGCAGCTTAGATTCCGGGGAGCTGTTTTTT.

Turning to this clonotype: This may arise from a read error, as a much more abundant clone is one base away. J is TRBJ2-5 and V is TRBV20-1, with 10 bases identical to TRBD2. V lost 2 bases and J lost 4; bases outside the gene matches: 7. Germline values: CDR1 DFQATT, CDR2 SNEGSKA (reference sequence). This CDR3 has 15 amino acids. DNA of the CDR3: TGCAGTGCTAGAAAGGGGAGCGGGAGGGGAGAGACCCAGTACTTC. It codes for CSARKGSGRGETQYF.

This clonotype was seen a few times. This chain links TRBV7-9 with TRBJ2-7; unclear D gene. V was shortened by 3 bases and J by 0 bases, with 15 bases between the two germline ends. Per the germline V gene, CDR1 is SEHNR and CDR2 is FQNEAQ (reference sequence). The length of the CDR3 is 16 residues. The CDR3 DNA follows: TGTGCCAGCAGCTTCAGTCGTCAGAAAGGCTCCTACGAGCAGTACTTC. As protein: CASSFSRQKGSYEQYF. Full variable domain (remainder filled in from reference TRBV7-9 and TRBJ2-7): DTGVSQNPRHKITKRGQNVTFRCDPISEHNRLYWYRQTLGQGPEFLTYFQNEAQLEKSRLLSDRFSAERPKGSFSTLEIQRTEQGDSAMYLCASSFSRQKGSYEQYFGPGTRLTVT.

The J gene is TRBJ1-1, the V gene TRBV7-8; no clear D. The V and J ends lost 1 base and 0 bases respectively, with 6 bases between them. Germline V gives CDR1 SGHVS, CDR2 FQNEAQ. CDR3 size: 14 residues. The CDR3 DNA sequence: TGTGCCAGCAGCTTAGGAGGCCTGAACACTGAAGCTTTCTTT. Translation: CASSLGGLNTEAFF. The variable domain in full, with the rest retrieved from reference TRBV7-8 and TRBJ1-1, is GAGVSQSPRYKVAKRGQDVALRCDPISGHVSLFWYQQALGQGPEFLTYFQNEAQLDKSGLPSDRFFAERPEGSVSTLKIQRTQQEDSAVYLCASSLGGLNTEAFFGQGTRLTVV.

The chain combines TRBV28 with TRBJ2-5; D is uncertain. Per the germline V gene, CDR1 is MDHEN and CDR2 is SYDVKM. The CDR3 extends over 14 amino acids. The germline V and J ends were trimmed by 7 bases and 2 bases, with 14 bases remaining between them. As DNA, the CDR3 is TGTGCCAGCAATCAACCGGGCTTTCAAGAGACCCAGTACTTC. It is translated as CASNQPGFQETQYF. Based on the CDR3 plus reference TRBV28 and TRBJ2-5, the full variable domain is DVKVTQSSRYLVKRTGEKVFLECVQDMDHENMFWYRQDPGLGLRLIYFSYDVKMKEKGDIPEGYSVSREKKERFSLILESASTNQTSMYLCASNQPGFQETQYFGPGTRLLVL.

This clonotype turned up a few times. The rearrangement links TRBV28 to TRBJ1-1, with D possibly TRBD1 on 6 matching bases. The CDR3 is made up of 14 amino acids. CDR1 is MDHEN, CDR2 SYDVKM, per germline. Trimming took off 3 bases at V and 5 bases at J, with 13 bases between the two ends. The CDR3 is CASSFGGARTEAFF. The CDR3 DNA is TGTGCCAGCAGTTTTGGGGGGGCGCGTACTGAAGCTTTCTTT.